The 2 T cell receptor beta chains below all came from one sample that was sequenced in a study of T cells in Graves' hyperthyroidism and ophthalmopathy. From RNA transcripts, TCR beta CDR3 regions were amplified. HTBI primers were used for first-round RT-PCR of the TCR CDR3. TCRdb reanalysed the multiplex PCR reads using MiXCR and keeps one entry per CDR3 protein. The sample includes around 250,000 distinct CDR3 sequences, approximately 14% of them seen just once. The source material was blood. The receptors here all came from a woman in her forties with Graves' hyperthyroidism that later progressed to Graves' ophthalmopathy.

This clonotype occurred a few times. V usage is TRBV27 and J usage is TRBJ2-7; weak D call: TRBD2 (6 bases). V was clipped by 5 bases and J by 6 bases, with 14 bases between them. Germline V CDR1 and CDR2: MNHEY, SMNVEV (reference sequence). The CDR3 runs to 13 residues. Here the CDR3 reads CASSEGRGFEQYF. The CDR3 nucleotides are TGTGCCAGCAGTGAGGGACGGGGGTTCGAGCAGTACTTC.

This clonotype was recorded many times. The chain joins TRBV14 to TRBJ2-1, with TRBD1 matching 8 bases. J gave up 0 bases and V 0 bases, and 1 base lay outside the gene matches. The germline CDR1 and CDR2 sequences are SGHDN and FVKESK. The CDR3 length is 16 residues. The CDR3 region is CASSQDTGGSYNEQFF. The CDR3 DNA reads as TGTGCCAGCAGCCAAGATACAGGGGGCTCCTACAATGAGCAGTTCTTC.